A single sample gave rise to the 28 T cell receptor beta chains below, sequenced in a study of T cells in Graves' hyperthyroidism and ophthalmopathy. RNA transcripts yielded amplified TCR beta CDR3 regions. Researchers ran a first-round RT-PCR on the TCR CDR3 using the HTBI primer set. TCRdb used MiXCR to reprocess the multiplex PCR reads, holding one entry per CDR3 protein. The repertoire holds roughly 500,000 distinct CDR3 sequences, with around 16% as singletons. The sequenced sample consisted of blood. All receptors come from a woman in her thirties with Graves' ophthalmopathy.

There are many counts of this clonotype. V and J are TRBV6-2 or TRBV6-3 and TRBJ2-3, with TRBD2 matching 10 bases. The CDR3 extends over 14 amino acids. Per germline, CDR1 MNHEY and CDR2 SVGEGT. With V trimmed by 6 bases and J by 5 bases, 5 bases remained unmatched. The CDR3 DNA reads as TGTGCCAGCAGGAGCCTAGCGGGAGAAGATACGCAGTATTTT. It translates to CASRSLAGEDTQYF.

About this clonotype itself: The junction departs from germline at one end; a sequencing error may be responsible. The chain joins TRBV6-1 to TRBJ2-7, with 12 bases that match TRBD1. This CDR3 has 15 amino acids. Germline-derived CDR1 and CDR2 are MNHNS and SASEGT. For the CDR3, the DNA is TGTGTCAGCAGGTCCGGGACAGGGGGCCTCTACGAGCAGTACTTC. This codes for CVSRSGTGGLYEQYF.

This clonotype showed up just a few times. The chain joins TRBV4-3 to TRBJ2-1; TRBD2 might be the D (5 bases). The CDR3 consists of 16 residues. The ends were cut back, 1 base at V and 4 bases at J, with 14 bases in the middle. Germline V gene sequence: CDR1 LGHNA, CDR2 YSLEER. The CDR3 region has the DNA TGCGCCAGCAGCCAAGGTCGGGGAACAAATTACAATGAGCAGTTCTTC. It specifies CASSQGRGTNYNEQFF.

This clonotype was seen at least ten times. The chain uses TRBV11-2 and TRBJ2-3; D is perhaps TRBD2 (6 bases). Germline V CDR1 and CDR2: SGHAT, FQNNGV. V dropped 6 bases and J dropped 2 bases, with 15 bases sitting between them. This CDR3 is built from 15 residues. Here the CDR3 DNA reads TGTGCCAGCAGTTACAGTTGGGGGGTCACAGATACGCAGTATTTT. It encodes CASSYSWGVTDTQYF.

This clonotype has more than one count but fewer than ten. V usage is TRBV27 and J usage is TRBJ1-2; the D is unclear. V lost 1 base to trimming and J lost 8 bases, with 11 bases between them. The CDR3 consists of 13 residues. Germline V lookup: CDR1 MNHEY, CDR2 SMNVEV (reference sequence). The DNA for the CDR3 is TGTGCCAGCAGTTTATGGCCCGGGCGAGGCTACACCTTC. Protein sequence: CASSLWPGRGYTF.

The chain couples TRBV20-1 to TRBJ2-5; 10 nucleotides match TRBD1. Germline lookup yields CDR1 DFQATT and CDR2 SNEGSKA (reference sequence). Unmatched junction bases numbered 9, after V lost 5 bases and J lost 6 bases. CDR3 length: 14 residues. The CDR3 DNA follows: TGCAGTGCTTGGGTGGGACAGGGGCAAAAGACCCAGTACTTC. Its translation: CSAWVGQGQKTQYF.

The gene calls are TRBV4-3 and TRBJ2-5; D unclear. Germline CDR1 LGHNA, CDR2 YSLEER. This CDR3 is 15 amino acids long. V was shortened by 1 base and J by 4 bases, with 13 bases between the two germline ends. In DNA form, the CDR3 reads TGCGCCAGCAGCCAAGGTCTAATTAAGATAGAGACCCAGTACTTC. Translating gives CASSQGLIKIETQYF.

Ten or more counts support this clonotype. The chain links TRBV6-1 to TRBJ2-1; 7 bases agree with TRBD2. CDR3 size: 11 residues. Germline V gene lookup returns CDR1 MNHNS and CDR2 SASEGT. The trim removed 5 bases at V and 10 bases at J, leaving 2 bases unmatched. The CDR3 nucleotides read TGTGCCAGCAGTAGGCGGGAGGAGCAGTTCTTC. Its protein product is CASSRREEQFF.

This clonotype was counted between two and nine times. The V call is TRBV6-5, the J call TRBJ2-1; 7 bases map to TRBD2. The germline V gene encodes CDR1 MNHEY and CDR2 SVGAGI. V shed 6 bases, J shed 2 bases, and the junction held 10 bases outside the gene matches. The CDR3 has 16 amino acids. Here the CDR3 DNA reads TGTGCCAGCAGCTATAGCGGGTGGAGCCCCTACAATGAGCAGTTCTTC. This sequence encodes CASSYSGWSPYNEQFF.

This clonotype was recorded at least ten times. J is TRBJ2-3 and V is TRBV12-3 or TRBV12-4; 7 bases align to TRBD2. The CDR3 is made up of 19 amino acids. J was trimmed by 2 bases and V by 3 bases; bases with no gene match: 17. Here the CDR3 reads CASSLPALADKTLTDTQYF. DNA of the CDR3: TGTGCCAGCAGTTTGCCCGCCCTAGCGGACAAAACTCTCACAGATACGCAGTATTTT.

This sequence joins TRBV9 and TRBJ2-6; D is undetermined. Trimming shortened V by 7 bases and J by 1 base, and 12 bases separated the two germline ends. CDR3 length: 15 amino acids. Germline loops: CDR1 SGDLS, CDR2 YYNGEE. Here the CDR3 reads CASCPGLSGANVLTF. CDR3 DNA sequence: TGTGCCAGCTGCCCCGGGTTGTCTGGGGCCAACGTCCTGACTTTC.

This clonotype was recorded a few times. V gene TRBV7-2 combines with J gene TRBJ2-2, with a tentative D call TRBD2 (6 bases). The CDR3 runs 16 residues. Germline-derived CDR1 and CDR2 are SGHTA and FQGNSA. V lost 2 bases, J lost 0 bases, and 10 bases lay in between. The CDR3 is CASSLLGLSNTGELFF. The CDR3 DNA reads as TGTGCCAGCAGCTTATTAGGACTATCGAACACCGGGGAGCTGTTTTTT.

This rearrangement joins TRBV27 to TRBJ2-7; TRBD1 matches 7 bases. CDR1 and CDR2 from the germline V gene are MNHEY and SMNVEV (reference sequence). The CDR3 sequence is 17 residues long. The ends lost 4 bases at V and 3 bases at J; junction bases unmatched: 15. CDR3 loop: CASSSTIRDSGLYEQYF. The CDR3 DNA sequence: TGTGCCAGCAGTTCGACGATACGGGACAGTGGGCTCTACGAGCAGTACTTC.

This clonotype was counted at least ten times. CDR3 protein: CASSEGTGERPQHF. CDR3 DNA: TGTGCCAGCAGTGAAGGGACAGGGGAGCGGCCCCAGCATTTT. The J gene is TRBJ1-5, the V gene TRBV6-1; 9 nucleotides align to TRBD1. The CDR3 totals 14 residues. V dropped 1 base and J dropped 9; count of bases not matched to a gene: 4. Germline values: CDR1 MNHNS, CDR2 SASEGT.

This clonotype has a handful of counts. The rearrangement uses TRBV24-1 and TRBJ1-2; TRBD1 matches 9 bases. This CDR3 is built from 14 residues. V gave up 5 bases and J gave up 8 bases; unmatched junction bases: 8. Germline-derived CDR1 and CDR2 are KGHDR and SFDVKD. This CDR3 reads CATSGGTGREGYTF. The CDR3 bases are TGTGCCACCAGTGGGGGGACAGGGAGGGAAGGCTACACCTTC.

Written as DNA, the CDR3 is TGTGCCAGCAGCAGACAATGGGAAAAACTGTTTTTT. Protein: CASSRQWEKLFF. The chain joins TRBV6-1 to TRBJ1-4; D uncertain. There are 12 residues in the CDR3. In germline, CDR1 is MNHNS, CDR2 SASEGT. Trimming removed 6 bases from V and 8 bases from J, with 10 bases in between.

This clonotype was seen at least ten times. CDR3 DNA sequence: TGTGCCTGGAGTGTAGAGACCCAGTACTTC. Translating it yields CAWSVETQYF. V gene TRBV30 combines with J gene TRBJ2-5; D is ambiguous. Germline V lookup: CDR1 GTSNPN, CDR2 SVGIG (reference sequence). The CDR3 runs to 10 residues. The V gene lost 0 bases and the J gene lost 4 bases, with 0 bases spanning the gap.

This clonotype has ten or more counts. The CDR3 is CAIRTTGSDGYTF. The CDR3 DNA sequence: TGTGCCATCAGGACGACAGGGTCGGATGGCTACACCTTC. The rearrangement joins TRBV28 to TRBJ1-2, with 7 positions matching TRBD1. The CDR3 loop spans 13 amino acids. V lost 10 bases to trimming and J lost 6 bases; unmatched junction nucleotides: 11. In germline, CDR1 is MDHEN, CDR2 SYDVKM.

The CDR3 loop reads CASSKPTGRGQPQHF. The CDR3 coding sequence is TGTGCCAGCAGCAAACCGACAGGGAGAGGACAGCCCCAGCATTTT. The chain employs TRBV11-1 and TRBJ1-5; TRBD1 agrees at 7 bases. Germline CDR1 reads SGHAT; CDR2 reads FQDESV (reference sequence). With V trimmed by 5 bases and J by 7 bases, 11 bases remained unmatched. There are 15 residues in the CDR3.

This clonotype came up many times. The chain has TRBV28 and TRBJ1-2; 8 bases are a match to TRBD1. J gave up 5 bases and V 7 bases, and 9 bases lay outside the gene matches. The CDR3 consists of 14 residues. Germline values: CDR1 MDHEN, CDR2 SYDVKM. CDR3 bases: TGTGCCAGCATCCGACAGGGGAGAGAGTATGGCTACACCTTC. Translated, it gives CASIRQGREYGYTF.

This clonotype was counted ten times or more. V gene TRBV28 combines with J gene TRBJ2-2, with D possibly TRBD2 on 6 matching bases. V was pared by 8 bases and J by 2 bases, with 15 bases between. The CDR3 has 15 amino acids. Per the germline V gene, CDR1 is MDHEN and CDR2 is SYDVKM. DNA of the CDR3: TGTGCCAGCCGCGGAGAAGGACTAAACACCGGGGAGCTGTTTTTT. The encoded protein is CASRGEGLNTGELFF.

In its sample, this clonotype was seen many times. The chain couples TRBV3-1 to TRBJ2-7; the D gene is possibly TRBD2 (5 bases). V was shortened by 6 bases and J by 3 bases, with 12 bases between the two germline ends. CDR1 is LGHDT, CDR2 YNNKEL, per germline (reference sequence). This CDR3 region has 13 residues. The CDR3 region is CASRGRGSYEQYF. The CDR3 DNA is TGTGCCAGCAGGGGCCGAGGGAGCTACGAGCAGTACTTC.

This clonotype was counted many times. The chain couples TRBV7-9 to TRBJ2-1, with 12 bases fitting TRBD1. The trim removed 5 bases at V and 6 bases at J, leaving 26 bases unmatched. The CDR3 sequence is 22 residues long. The germline V gene has CDR1 SEHNR and CDR2 FQNEAQ (reference sequence). The CDR3 DNA follows: TGTGCCAGCAGCCCCCCTCGAGGGGGACAGGGGGCTGCGGGGCTCATCCGCAATGAGCAGTTCTTC. It is translated as CASSPPRGGQGAAGLIRNEQFF. The full variable domain, with the rest looked up from reference TRBV7-9 and TRBJ2-1, is DTGVSQNPRHKITKRGQNVTFRCDPISEHNRLYWYRQTLGQGPEFLTYFQNEAQLEKSRLLSDRFSAERPKGSFSTLEIQRTEQGDSAMYLCASSPPRGGQGAAGLIRNEQFFGPGTRLTVL.

The chain links TRBV5-1 to TRBJ1-1, with D hard to call. Germline values: CDR1 SGHRS, CDR2 YFSETQ. The CDR3 is 13 amino acids. Between the trimmed V and J ends, which lost 4 bases and 3 bases, there was a span of 10 bases. The CDR3, as DNA: TGCGCCAGCAGCCCCCTCAAGGACACTGAAGCTTTCTTT. Encoded protein: CASSPLKDTEAFF.

This clonotype was seen a few times. This chain joins TRBV2 and TRBJ1-1; D gene unclear. CDR3 length: 15 residues. V shed 2 bases and J shed 4 bases, with 14 bases lying between them. Germline V gives CDR1 SNHLY, CDR2 FYNNEI. CDR3 residues: CASSELARTGTEAFF. CDR3 DNA: TGTGCCAGCAGTGAACTGGCTCGCACTGGCACTGAAGCTTTCTTT.

This clonotype has ten or more counts. This chain connects TRBV12-3 or TRBV12-4 to TRBJ2-1; D is perhaps TRBD1 (6 bases). This CDR3 has 15 amino acids. Between the trimmed V and J ends, which lost 5 bases and 8 bases, there was a span of 19 bases. Here the CDR3 reads CASSLRSGQSYEQFF. In nucleotides, the CDR3 is TGTGCCAGCAGTCTAAGGTCGGGACAAAGCTATGAGCAGTTCTTC.

The chain is built from TRBV7-9 and TRBJ2-5, with 10 bases aligning to TRBD2. The CDR3 covers 16 residues. Germline loops: CDR1 SEHNR, CDR2 FQNEAQ (reference sequence). The V gene end was trimmed by 2 bases and the J gene end by 3 bases; junction bases not matched to a gene: 6. Here the CDR3 DNA reads TGTGCCAGCAGCTTATCCCTGGGGACTAGCGAAGAGACCCAGTACTTC. Translation gives CASSLSLGTSEETQYF.

There are many counts of this clonotype. This rearrangement joins TRBV5-1 to TRBJ2-2; no reliable D call. This CDR3 has 16 residues. Per germline, CDR1 SGHRS and CDR2 YFSETQ. V lost 0 bases and J lost 0, with 9 bases in between. This CDR3 reads CASSLGWASNTGELFF. CDR3 DNA: TGCGCCAGCAGCTTGGGGTGGGCCTCGAACACCGGGGAGCTGTTTTTT.